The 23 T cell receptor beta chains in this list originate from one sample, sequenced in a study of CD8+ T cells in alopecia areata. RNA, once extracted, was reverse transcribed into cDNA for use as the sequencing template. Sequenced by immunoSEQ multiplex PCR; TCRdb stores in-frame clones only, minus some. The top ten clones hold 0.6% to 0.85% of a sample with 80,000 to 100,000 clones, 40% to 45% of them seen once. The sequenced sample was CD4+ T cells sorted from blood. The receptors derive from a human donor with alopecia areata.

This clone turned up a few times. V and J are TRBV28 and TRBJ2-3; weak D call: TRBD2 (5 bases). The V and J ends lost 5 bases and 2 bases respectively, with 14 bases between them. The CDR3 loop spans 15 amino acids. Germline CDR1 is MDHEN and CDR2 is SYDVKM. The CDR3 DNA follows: TGTGCCAGCAGTCCTCCGAGGGCGTACACAGATACGCAGTATTTT. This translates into CASSPPRAYTDTQYF.

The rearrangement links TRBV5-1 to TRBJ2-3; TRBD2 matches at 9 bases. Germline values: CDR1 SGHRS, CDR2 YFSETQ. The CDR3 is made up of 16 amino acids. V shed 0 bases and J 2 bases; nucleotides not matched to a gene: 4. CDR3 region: CASSLELAGDTDTQYF. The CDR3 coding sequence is TGCGCCAGCAGCTTGGAACTAGCGGGCGACACAGATACGCAGTATTTT.

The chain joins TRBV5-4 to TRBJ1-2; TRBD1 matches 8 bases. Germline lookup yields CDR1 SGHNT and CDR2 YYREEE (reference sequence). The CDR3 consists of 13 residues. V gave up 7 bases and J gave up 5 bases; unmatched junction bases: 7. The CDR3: CASRPWTGYGYTF. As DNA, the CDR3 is TGTGCCAGCCGTCCCTGGACAGGGTATGGCTACACCTTC.

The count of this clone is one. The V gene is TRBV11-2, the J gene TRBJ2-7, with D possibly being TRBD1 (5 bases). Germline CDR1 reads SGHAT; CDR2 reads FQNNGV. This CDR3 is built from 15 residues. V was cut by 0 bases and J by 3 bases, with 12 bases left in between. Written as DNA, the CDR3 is TGTGCCAGCAGCTTAGAAGGGGATAATTACTACGAGCAGTACTTC. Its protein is CASSLEGDNYYEQYF.

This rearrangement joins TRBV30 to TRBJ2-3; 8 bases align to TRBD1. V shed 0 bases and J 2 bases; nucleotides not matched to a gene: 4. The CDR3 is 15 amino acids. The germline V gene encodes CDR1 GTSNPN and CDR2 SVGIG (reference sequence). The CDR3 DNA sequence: TGTGCCTGGAGTGTTCGACAGGGGATCACAGATACGCAGTATTTT. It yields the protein CAWSVRQGITDTQYF.

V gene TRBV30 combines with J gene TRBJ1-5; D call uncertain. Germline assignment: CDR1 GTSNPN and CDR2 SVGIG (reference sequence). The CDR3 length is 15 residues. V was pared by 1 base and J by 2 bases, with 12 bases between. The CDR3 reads CAWSGANRGNQPQHF. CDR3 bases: TGTGCCTGGAGTGGAGCAAACAGAGGCAATCAGCCCCAGCATTTT. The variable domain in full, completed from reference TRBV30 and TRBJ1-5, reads SQTIHQWPATLVQPVGSPLSLECTVEGTSNPNLYWYRQAAGRGLQLLFYSVGIGQISSEVPQNLSASRPQDRQFILSSKKLLLSDSGFYLCAWSGANRGNQPQHFGDGTRLSIL.

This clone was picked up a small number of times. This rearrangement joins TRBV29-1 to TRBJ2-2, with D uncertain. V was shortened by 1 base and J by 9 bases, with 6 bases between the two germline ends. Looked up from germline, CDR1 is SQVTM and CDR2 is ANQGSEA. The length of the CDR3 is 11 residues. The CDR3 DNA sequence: TGCAGCGTTGAAGGGGGTCGGGAGCTGTTTTTT. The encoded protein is CSVEGGRELFF.

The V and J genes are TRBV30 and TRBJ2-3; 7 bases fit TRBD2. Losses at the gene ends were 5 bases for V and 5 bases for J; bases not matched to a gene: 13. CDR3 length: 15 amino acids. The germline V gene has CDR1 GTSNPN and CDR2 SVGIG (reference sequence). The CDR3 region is CAWGWASGGVDTQYF. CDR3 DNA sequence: TGTGCCTGGGGGTGGGCTAGCGGAGGGGTAGATACGCAGTATTTT.

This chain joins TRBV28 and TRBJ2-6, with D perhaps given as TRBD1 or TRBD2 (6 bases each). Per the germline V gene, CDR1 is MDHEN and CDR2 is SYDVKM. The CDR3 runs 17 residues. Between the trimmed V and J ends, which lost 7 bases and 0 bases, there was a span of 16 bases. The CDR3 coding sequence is TGTGCCAGCAACCCCGCGGGACATATCTCTGGGGCCAACGTCCTGACTTTC. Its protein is CASNPAGHISGANVLTF.

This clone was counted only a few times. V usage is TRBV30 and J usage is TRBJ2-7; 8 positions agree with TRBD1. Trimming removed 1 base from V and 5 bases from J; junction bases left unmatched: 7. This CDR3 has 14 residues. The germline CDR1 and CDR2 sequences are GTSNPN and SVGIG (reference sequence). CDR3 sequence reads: CAWSGGQGINEQYF. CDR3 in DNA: TGTGCCTGGAGTGGAGGACAGGGAATTAACGAGCAGTACTTC. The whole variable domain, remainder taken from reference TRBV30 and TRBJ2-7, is SQTIHQWPATLVQPVGSPLSLECTVEGTSNPNLYWYRQAAGRGLQLLFYSVGIGQISSEVPQNLSASRPQDRQFILSSKKLLLSDSGFYLCAWSGGQGINEQYFGPGTRLTVT.

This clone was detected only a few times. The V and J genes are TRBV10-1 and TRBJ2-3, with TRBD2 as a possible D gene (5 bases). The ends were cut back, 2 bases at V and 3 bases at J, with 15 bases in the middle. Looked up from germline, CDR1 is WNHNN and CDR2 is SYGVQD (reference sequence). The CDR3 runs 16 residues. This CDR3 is CASSERLAKGTDTQYF. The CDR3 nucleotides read TGCGCCAGCAGTGAGCGGCTAGCTAAGGGTACAGATACGCAGTATTTT.

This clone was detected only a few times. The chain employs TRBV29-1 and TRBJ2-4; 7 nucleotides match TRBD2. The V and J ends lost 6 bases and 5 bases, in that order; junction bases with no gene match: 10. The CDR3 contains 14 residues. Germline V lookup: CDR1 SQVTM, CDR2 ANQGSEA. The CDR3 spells CSVGGVVSENIQYF. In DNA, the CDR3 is TGCAGCGTGGGAGGGGTCGTGAGTGAAAACATTCAGTACTTC.

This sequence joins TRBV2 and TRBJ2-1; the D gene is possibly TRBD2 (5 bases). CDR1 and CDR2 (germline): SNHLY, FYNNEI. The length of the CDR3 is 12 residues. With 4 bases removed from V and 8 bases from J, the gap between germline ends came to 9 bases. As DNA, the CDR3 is TGTGCCAGCAGTGGAGGAGGCCATGAGCAGTTCTTC. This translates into CASSGGGHEQFF.

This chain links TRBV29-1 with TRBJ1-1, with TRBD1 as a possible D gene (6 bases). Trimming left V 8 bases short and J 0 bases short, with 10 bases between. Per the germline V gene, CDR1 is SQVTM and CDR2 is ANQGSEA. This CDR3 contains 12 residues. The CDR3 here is CSYGQLNTEAFF. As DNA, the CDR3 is TGCAGCTACGGACAGTTGAACACTGAAGCTTTCTTT.

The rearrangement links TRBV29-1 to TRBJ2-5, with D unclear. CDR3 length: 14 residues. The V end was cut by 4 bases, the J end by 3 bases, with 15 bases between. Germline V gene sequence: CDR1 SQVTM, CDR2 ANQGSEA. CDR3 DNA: TGCAGCGTTGGGGTTAGTGGGGAAAAAGAGACCCAGTACTTC. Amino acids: CSVGVSGEKETQYF.

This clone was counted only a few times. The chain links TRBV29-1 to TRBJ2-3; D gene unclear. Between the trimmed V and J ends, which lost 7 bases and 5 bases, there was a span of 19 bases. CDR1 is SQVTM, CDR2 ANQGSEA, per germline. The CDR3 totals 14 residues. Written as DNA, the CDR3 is TGCAGCGCCGGACCTGACTCGAAGGGAGATACGCAGTATTTT. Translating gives CSAGPDSKGDTQYF.

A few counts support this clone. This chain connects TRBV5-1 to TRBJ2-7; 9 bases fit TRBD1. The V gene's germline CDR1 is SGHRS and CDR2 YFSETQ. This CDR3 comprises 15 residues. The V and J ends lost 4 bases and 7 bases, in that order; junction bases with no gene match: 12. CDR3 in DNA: TGCGCCAGCAGCCTGGGACAGGGTTCATCTGAGGAGCAGTACTTC. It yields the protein CASSLGQGSSEEQYF.

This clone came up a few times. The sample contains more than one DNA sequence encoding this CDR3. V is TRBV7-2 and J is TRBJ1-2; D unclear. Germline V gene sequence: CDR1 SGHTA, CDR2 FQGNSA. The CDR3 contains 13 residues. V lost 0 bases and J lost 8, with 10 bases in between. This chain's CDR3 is CASSLAGSGGYTF. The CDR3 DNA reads TGTGCCAGCAGCTTAGCGGGATCCGGGGGCTACACCTTC.

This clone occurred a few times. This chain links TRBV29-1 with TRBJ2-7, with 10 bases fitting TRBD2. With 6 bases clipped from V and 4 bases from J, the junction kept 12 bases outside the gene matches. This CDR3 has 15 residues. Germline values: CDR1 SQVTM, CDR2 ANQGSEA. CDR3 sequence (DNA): TGCAGCGTGACCGCTCCTAGCGGGAGTACGTACGAGCAGTACTTC. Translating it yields CSVTAPSGSTYEQYF.

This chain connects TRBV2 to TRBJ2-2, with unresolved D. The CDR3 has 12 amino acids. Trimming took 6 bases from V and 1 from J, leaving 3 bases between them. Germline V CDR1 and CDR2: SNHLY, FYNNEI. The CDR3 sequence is CASRENTGELFF. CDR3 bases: TGTGCCAGCAGGGAGAACACCGGGGAGCTGTTTTTT.

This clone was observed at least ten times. The CDR3 DNA follows: TGTGCCAGCAGTTCCATAGCGGGTCGGTACACCGGGGAGCTGTTTTTT. Translated: CASSSIAGRYTGELFF. The chain carries TRBV28 and TRBJ2-2, with 7 bases fitting TRBD2. V lost 4 bases and J lost 3; bases outside the gene matches: 8. This CDR3 is 16 amino acids long. CDR1 is MDHEN and CDR2 is SYDVKM in the germline V gene.

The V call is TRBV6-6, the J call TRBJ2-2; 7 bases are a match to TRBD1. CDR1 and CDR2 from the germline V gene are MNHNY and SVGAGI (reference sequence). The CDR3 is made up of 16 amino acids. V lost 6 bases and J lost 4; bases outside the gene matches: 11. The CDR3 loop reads CASRPDWGQPTGELFF. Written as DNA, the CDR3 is TGTGCCAGCAGACCTGACTGGGGACAGCCCACCGGGGAGCTGTTTTTT.

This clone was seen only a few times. The CDR3 DNA sequence: TGTGCCAGCAGTGATGGCAGTTCCCAAGAGACCCAGTACTTC. Its translation: CASSDGSSQETQYF. The V gene is TRBV2, the J gene TRBJ2-5, with D unclear. V was clipped by 3 bases and J by 1 base, with 9 bases between them. CDR1 is SNHLY and CDR2 is FYNNEI in the germline V gene. This CDR3 is 14 amino acids long.